This T cell receptor (beta chain) was documented in a study of shared clonotypes between healthy human individuals. Across the whole study: Participating donors consisted of a couple of women and three men aged 18 to 49.

Generated by immunoSEQ multiplex PCR, the TCRdb table keeps only in-frame clones and is missing some. The sample holds roughly 2 million clones, approximately 94% seen once. Negatively enriched CD4+ T cells were divided by CD45RA into naive and memory. Broader study findings: Non-shared clonotypes showed lower generation probabilities than clonotypes common to all four donors. Enrolling few donors narrowed the genetic and exposure-history diversity that was represented.

As concerns this clone: Its antigen is undetermined.

Sequences were obtained from naive CD4+ T cells sorted from blood. This sample's subset: CD45RA+ positively selected. The sequence derives from a man aged 18 to 35 in good health.

The CDR3 DNA is TGTGCCAGTACCCCCCCCGGGACATTTGCCTACAATGAGCAGTTCTTC. It codes for CASTPPGTFAYNEQFF. This chain connects TRBV19 to TRBJ2-1; perhaps TRBD1 as D (6 bases). This CDR3 contains 16 residues. Trimming shortened V by 7 bases and J by 2 bases, and 18 bases separated the two germline ends. Looked up from germline, CDR1 is LNHDA and CDR2 is SQIVND (reference sequence). Supplemented by reference TRBV19 and TRBJ2-1, the full variable domain reads DGGITQSPKYLFRKEGQNVTLSCEQNLNHDAMYWYRQDPGQGLRLIYYSQIVNDFQKGDIAEGYSVSREKKESFPLTVTSAQKNPTAFYLCASTPPGTFAYNEQFFGPGTRLTVL.